The 25 T cell receptor beta chains in this list originate from one sample, sequenced in a study of CD8 T cells in Susac syndrome. It was with random hexamers that roughly 0.45 to 1 ug RNA was reverse transcribed. TCRdb fed the immunoSEQ multiplex PCR reads into MiXCR, producing one record per CDR3 protein. The table shows tens of thousands of distinct CDR3 sequences, with 96% occurring only once. The sequencing sample was made of CD8+ T cells from PBMCs. Every receptor here comes from a human donor with Susac syndrome.

The chain links TRBV20-1 to TRBJ2-7; a weak D match, TRBD2 (6 bases). Trimming took 6 bases from V and 4 from J, leaving 16 bases between them. Germline lookup yields CDR1 DFQATT and CDR2 SNEGSKA (reference sequence). This CDR3 spans 13 amino acids. DNA for the CDR3: TGCAGTGCAAACCACCGCGGGGCATACGAGCAGTACGTC. This translates into CSANHRGAYEQYV.

The chain uses TRBV20-1 and TRBJ2-3; D is ambiguous. CDR3 length equals 11 residues. V was trimmed by 6 bases and J by 0 bases, leaving 4 bases between them. The germline CDR1 and CDR2 sequences are DFQATT and SNEGSKA (reference sequence). The CDR3 region is CSAGSTDTQYF. The CDR3 DNA is TGCAGTGCCGGAAGCACAGATACGCAGTATTTT.

V is TRBV12-3 or TRBV12-4 and J is TRBJ1-1; D is unclear. The V end was cut by 3 bases, the J end by 8 bases, with 10 bases between. The CDR3 extends over 12 amino acids. Here the CDR3 DNA reads TGTGCCAGCAGTTTTGGGCAGGCGGAAGCTTTCTTT. Protein product: CASSFGQAEAFF.

The chain recombines TRBV4-1 with TRBJ2-1; TRBD2 matches at 7 bases. V shed 3 bases, J shed 4 bases, and the junction held 9 bases outside the gene matches. This CDR3 region has 16 residues. Germline CDR1 and CDR2: MGHRA and YSYEKL. This CDR3 reads CASSHASGAIYNEQFF. As DNA, the CDR3 is TGCGCCAGCAGCCACGCAAGCGGGGCGATTTACAATGAGCAGTTCTTC.

The J gene is TRBJ1-1, the V gene TRBV5-4, with a weak D call TRBD1 (6 bases). The germline gives CDR1 SGHNT, CDR2 YYREEE (reference sequence). V lost 9 bases to trimming and J lost 2 bases, with 23 bases between them. The CDR3 extends over 16 amino acids. CDR3 bases: TGTGCCACCACCGGGGGGCTCGACAGCCTAAACACTGAAGCTTTCTTT. The encoded protein is CATTGGLDSLNTEAFF. The variable domain in full, with the rest retrieved from reference TRBV5-4 and TRBJ1-1, is ETGVTQSPTHLIKTRGQQVTLRCSSQSGHNTVSWYQQALGQGPQFIFQYYREEENGRGNFPPRFSGLQFPNYSSELNVNALELDDSALYLCATTGGLDSLNTEAFFGQGTRLTVV.

The CDR3 DNA reads TGTGCCAGCAGCTCACCTATCGGGGAGGCTTTCTTT. Amino acid sequence: CASSSPIGEAFF. This chain uses TRBV7-9 with TRBJ1-1; D ambiguous. Trimming took off 4 bases at V and 11 bases at J, with 14 bases between the two ends. This CDR3 is 12 amino acids long. Germline V gene sequence: CDR1 SEHNR, CDR2 FQNEAQ (reference sequence).

The chain links TRBV9 to TRBJ2-7; 9 bases agree with TRBD2. V lost 4 bases, J lost 1 base, and 12 bases stayed unmatched. This CDR3 contains 17 residues. The germline V gene encodes CDR1 SGDLS and CDR2 YYNGEE. The CDR3 DNA reads TGTGCCAGCAGCCCGACAGCGGGAGGAAGTTTTTCCTACGAGCAGTACTTC. Translation gives CASSPTAGGSFSYEQYF.

The chain has TRBV14 and TRBJ2-5; D tentatively fits TRBD1 or TRBD2 (5 bases each). Germline CDR1 reads SGHDN; CDR2 reads FVKESK. V lost 0 bases and J lost 2, with 13 bases in between. This CDR3 spans 16 amino acids. Here the CDR3 DNA reads TGTGCCAGCAGCCAAGACGGGGCCCTAGGGCAAGAGACCCAGTACTTC. It translates to CASSQDGALGQETQYF.

The genes are TRBV29-1 and TRBJ2-3, with D perhaps being TRBD1 or TRBD2 (5 bases each). V lost 0 bases to trimming and J lost 2 bases, with 18 bases between them. From germline, CDR1 is SQVTM and CDR2 ANQGSEA. This CDR3 is 17 amino acids long. CDR3 sequence reads: CSVEDLRDRKFTDTQYF. The CDR3 DNA sequence: TGCAGCGTTGAAGATCTTAGGGACCGTAAATTCACAGATACGCAGTATTTT.

This sequence joins TRBV21-1 and TRBJ1-5; no DNA check was done on the table's D call, TRBD1. TRBV21-1 is noted as a pseudogene. The length of the CDR3 is 18 residues. The chain's CDR3 is CASSKIGGQTYSNQPQHF. DNA for the CDR3: TGTGCCAGCAGCAAAATAGGGGGACAGACATATAGCAATCAGCCCCAGCATTTT.

V and J are TRBV7-3 and TRBJ2-3; 7 bases align to TRBD1. V lost 5 bases, J lost 0 bases, and 5 bases stayed unmatched. CDR1 is SGHTA and CDR2 is FQGTGA in the germline V gene. The CDR3 is 15 residues long. The CDR3: CASSQGQASTDTQYF. CDR3 nucleotide sequence: TGTGCCAGCAGCCAAGGACAGGCAAGCACAGATACGCAGTATTTT.

The genes are TRBV27 and TRBJ2-2; tentative D call: TRBD2 (5 bases). With 4 bases removed from V and 6 bases from J, the gap between germline ends came to 9 bases. The CDR3 spans 13 residues. The germline V gene encodes CDR1 MNHEY and CDR2 SMNVEV (reference sequence). The CDR3 region is CASSSGFPGELFF. The CDR3 region has the DNA TGTGCCAGCAGTTCGGGATTCCCCGGGGAGCTGTTTTTT.

The rearrangement joins TRBV20-1 to TRBJ2-5, with 7 positions matching TRBD2. The CDR3 contains 13 residues. The ends lost 4 bases at V and 7 bases at J; junction bases unmatched: 9. CDR1 is DFQATT and CDR2 is SNEGSKA in the germline V gene (reference sequence). The CDR3 here is CSAIRTRFGTQYF. CDR3 DNA sequence: TGCAGTGCTATACGGACTAGGTTTGGGACCCAGTACTTC.

This sequence joins TRBV9 and TRBJ1-1; 8 bases match TRBD1. The trim removed 2 bases at V and 1 base at J, leaving 4 bases unmatched. The CDR3 extends over 15 amino acids. The germline CDR1 and CDR2 sequences are SGDLS and YYNGEE. In DNA form, the CDR3 reads TGTGCCAGCAGCGTCCGGACAGGGTCGAACACTGAAGCTTTCTTT. Its translation is CASSVRTGSNTEAFF.

This clonotype was found once. The genes are TRBV5-1 and TRBJ2-1; D is possibly TRBD1 or TRBD2 (5 bases each). The germline V gene has CDR1 SGHRS and CDR2 YFSETQ. V lost 4 bases and J 8 bases, leaving 10 bases between the germline ends. The CDR3 contains 12 residues. CDR3 nucleotides: TGCGCCAGCAGCGGTGGGACGGATGAGCAGTTCTTC. It yields the protein CASSGGTDEQFF.

The gene calls are TRBV7-9 and TRBJ1-2; no clear D. The length of the CDR3 is 15 residues. Germline V gives CDR1 SEHNR, CDR2 FQNEAQ (reference sequence). V shed 5 bases and J shed 2 bases, with 15 bases lying between them. CDR3 DNA sequence: TGTGCCAGCAGCCGCCCGGAGGGAACCAACTATGGCTACACCTTC. This encodes CASSRPEGTNYGYTF.

The chain recombines TRBV6-5 with TRBJ1-1; no clear D. Germline V CDR1 and CDR2: MNHEY, SVGAGI. Between the trimmed V and J ends, which lost 5 bases and 3 bases, there was a span of 13 bases. This CDR3 is 14 amino acids long. CDR3 residues: CASSVDPRHTEAFF. The CDR3 DNA reads TGTGCCAGCAGTGTAGACCCAAGGCACACTGAAGCTTTCTTT.

V is TRBV29-1 and J is TRBJ2-1; D might be TRBD2 (6 bases). This CDR3 is built from 14 residues. Germline assignment: CDR1 SQVTM and CDR2 ANQGSEA. V was cut by 3 bases and J by 0 bases, with 9 bases left in between. CDR3 bases: TGCAGCGTTGAGACGGGAGCCTCCTACAATGAGCAGTTCTTC. Protein product: CSVETGASYNEQFF.

This clonotype was seen once. The rearrangement joins TRBV9 to TRBJ2-1; perhaps D is TRBD1 or TRBD2 (5 bases each). This CDR3 has 15 amino acids. Trimming stripped 0 bases from V and 5 bases from J, with 12 bases between. From germline, CDR1 is SGDLS and CDR2 YYNGEE. The CDR3 region has the DNA TGTGCCAGCAGCGTAGGGGGGTCCGAACACAATGAGCAGTTCTTC. Amino acid sequence: CASSVGGSEHNEQFF. Supplemented by reference TRBV9 and TRBJ2-1, the full variable domain reads DSGVTQTPKHLITATGQRVTLRCSPRSGDLSVYWYQQSLDQGLQFLIQYYNGEERAKGNILERFSAQQFPDLHSELNLSSLELGDSALYFCASSVGGSEHNEQFFGPGTRLTVL.

The V gene is TRBV20-1, the J gene TRBJ2-7; TRBD1 agrees at 8 bases. There are 15 residues in the CDR3. Trimming cost V 1 base and J 0 bases; bases outside gene matches: 5. The germline V gene has CDR1 DFQATT and CDR2 SNEGSKA (reference sequence). For the CDR3, the DNA is TGCAGTGCTAGAGCGGCCGGACAGGGCTCCTACGAGCAGTACGTC. Translating it yields CSARAAGQGSYEQYV.

The chain links TRBV20-1 to TRBJ2-1; D is possibly TRBD2 (7 bases). V was clipped by 5 bases and J by 7 bases, with 18 bases between them. The CDR3 is 14 residues long. Germline CDR1 DFQATT, CDR2 SNEGSKA (reference sequence). The CDR3 DNA reads TGCAGTGCTTCGGTTGGCGGGGGCCCGAATGAGCAGTTCTTC. This sequence encodes CSASVGGGPNEQFF.

The chain recombines TRBV20-1 with TRBJ2-7; D unresolved. The CDR3 extends over 14 amino acids. Germline assignment: CDR1 DFQATT and CDR2 SNEGSKA (reference sequence). V was shortened by 6 bases and J by 3 bases, with 18 bases between the two germline ends. The CDR3 spells CSAHSFRAHYEQYF. CDR3 DNA sequence: TGCAGTGCCCATTCCTTCCGGGCCCACTACGAGCAGTACTTC.

The chain links TRBV20-1 to TRBJ2-3; no definite D call. The V end was cut by 5 bases, the J end by 0 bases, with 15 bases between. Germline V gene lookup returns CDR1 DFQATT and CDR2 SNEGSKA (reference sequence). The CDR3 length is 15 residues. The CDR3 nucleotides read TGCAGTGCTGTGCTGACTGGCGCTAGCACAGATACGCAGTATTTT. This encodes CSAVLTGASTDTQYF.

The gene calls are TRBV6-5 and TRBJ2-1; D gene uncertain. Trimming removed 5 bases from V and 4 bases from J, with 15 bases in between. The CDR3 contains 15 residues. Germline V lookup: CDR1 MNHEY, CDR2 SVGAGI. CDR3 DNA: TGTGCCAGCAGTCCAGACGACCAAATATACAATGAGCAGTTCTTC. Its protein product is CASSPDDQIYNEQFF.

This clonotype was recorded only once. The chain is built from TRBV24-1 and TRBJ2-1, with 11 positions matching TRBD2. The CDR3 extends over 16 amino acids. The junction had 6 bases not matched to a gene; V was cut back by 5 bases and J by 4 bases. CDR1 is KGHDR, CDR2 SFDVKD, per germline. This CDR3 reads CATSAVAGGQYNEQFF. CDR3 nucleotide sequence: TGTGCCACCAGTGCCGTAGCGGGGGGGCAGTACAATGAGCAGTTCTTC.